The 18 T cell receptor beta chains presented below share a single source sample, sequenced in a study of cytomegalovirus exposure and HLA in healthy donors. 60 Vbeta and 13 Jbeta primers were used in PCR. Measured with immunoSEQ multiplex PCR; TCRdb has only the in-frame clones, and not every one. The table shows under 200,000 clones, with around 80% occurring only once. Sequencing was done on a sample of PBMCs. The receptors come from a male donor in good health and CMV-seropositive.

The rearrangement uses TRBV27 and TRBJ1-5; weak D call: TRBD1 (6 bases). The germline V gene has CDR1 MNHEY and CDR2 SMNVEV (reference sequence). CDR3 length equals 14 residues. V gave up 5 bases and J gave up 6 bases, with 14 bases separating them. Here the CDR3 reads CASSLLQGFQPQHF. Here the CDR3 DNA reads TGTGCCAGCAGTCTACTTCAGGGGTTTCAGCCCCAGCATTTT.

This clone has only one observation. The CDR3 sequence is CASSSLTGLTNYGYTF. Here the CDR3 DNA reads TGTGCCAGCAGTTCCCTGACAGGGCTGACTAACTATGGCTACACCTTC. The chain links TRBV6-5 to TRBJ1-2; 7 nucleotides align to TRBD1. Germline V gene data show CDR1 as MNHEY and CDR2 as SVGAGI. This CDR3 spans 16 amino acids. The ends lost 4 bases at V and 0 bases at J; junction bases unmatched: 8.

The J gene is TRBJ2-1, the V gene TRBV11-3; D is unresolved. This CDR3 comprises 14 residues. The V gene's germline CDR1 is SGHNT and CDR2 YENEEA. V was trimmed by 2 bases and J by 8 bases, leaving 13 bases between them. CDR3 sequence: CASSLKSTRDEQFF. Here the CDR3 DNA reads TGTGCCAGCAGCTTAAAAAGCACACGGGATGAGCAGTTCTTC.

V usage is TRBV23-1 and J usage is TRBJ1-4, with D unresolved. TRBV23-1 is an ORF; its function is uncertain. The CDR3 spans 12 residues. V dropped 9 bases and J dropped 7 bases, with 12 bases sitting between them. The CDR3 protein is CASLAGLEKLFF. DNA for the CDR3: TGCGCCAGTTTGGCTGGCCTTGAAAAACTGTTTTTT.

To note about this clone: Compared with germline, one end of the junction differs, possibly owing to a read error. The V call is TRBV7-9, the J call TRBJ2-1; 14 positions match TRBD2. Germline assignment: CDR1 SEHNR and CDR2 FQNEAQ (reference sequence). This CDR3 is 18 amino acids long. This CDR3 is CSSSPRTSGRSPYNEQFF. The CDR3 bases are TGTTCCAGCAGCCCGCGGACTAGCGGGAGGTCGCCCTACAATGAGCAGTTCTTC.

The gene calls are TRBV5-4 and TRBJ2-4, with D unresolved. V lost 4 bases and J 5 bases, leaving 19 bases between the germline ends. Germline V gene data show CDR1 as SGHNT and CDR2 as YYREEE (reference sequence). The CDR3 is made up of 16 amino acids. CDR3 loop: CASSSSDSRNQNIQYF. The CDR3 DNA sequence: TGTGCCAGCAGCAGTTCAGACTCGAGAAATCAAAACATTCAGTACTTC.

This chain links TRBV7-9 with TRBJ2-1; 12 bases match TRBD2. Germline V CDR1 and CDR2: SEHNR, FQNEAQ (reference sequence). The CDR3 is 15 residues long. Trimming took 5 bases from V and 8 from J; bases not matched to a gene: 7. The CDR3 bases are TGTGCCAGCAGCCTTACTAGCGGGAGGTTGGATGAGCAGTTCTTC. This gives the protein CASSLTSGRLDEQFF.

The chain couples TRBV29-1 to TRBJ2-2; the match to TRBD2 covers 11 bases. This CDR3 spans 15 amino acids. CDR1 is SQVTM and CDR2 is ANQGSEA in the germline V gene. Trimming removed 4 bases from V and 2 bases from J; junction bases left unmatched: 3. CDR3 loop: CSVVAGGINTGELFF. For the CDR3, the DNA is TGCAGCGTTGTAGCGGGAGGGATAAACACCGGGGAGCTGTTTTTT.

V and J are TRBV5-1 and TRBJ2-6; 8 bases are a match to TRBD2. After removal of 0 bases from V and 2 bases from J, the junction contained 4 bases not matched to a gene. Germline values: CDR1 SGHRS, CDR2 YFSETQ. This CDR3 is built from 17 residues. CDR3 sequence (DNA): TGCGCCAGCAGCTTGGGGAGCGGGAGTACTGGGGCCAACGTCCTGACTTTC. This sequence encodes CASSLGSGSTGANVLTF.

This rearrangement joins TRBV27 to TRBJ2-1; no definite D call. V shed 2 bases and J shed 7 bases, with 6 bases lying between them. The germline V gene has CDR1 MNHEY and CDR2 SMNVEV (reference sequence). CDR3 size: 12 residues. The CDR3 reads CASSLERNEQFF. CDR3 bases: TGTGCCAGCAGTTTAGAACGGAATGAGCAGTTCTTC.

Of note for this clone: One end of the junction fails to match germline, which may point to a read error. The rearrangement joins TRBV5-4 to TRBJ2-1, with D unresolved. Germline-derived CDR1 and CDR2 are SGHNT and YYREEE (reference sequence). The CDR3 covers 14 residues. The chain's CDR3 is CASSRRSSNNEQFF. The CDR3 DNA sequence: TGTGCCAGCAGCCGTCGTAGCTCCAACAATGAGCAGTTCTTC.

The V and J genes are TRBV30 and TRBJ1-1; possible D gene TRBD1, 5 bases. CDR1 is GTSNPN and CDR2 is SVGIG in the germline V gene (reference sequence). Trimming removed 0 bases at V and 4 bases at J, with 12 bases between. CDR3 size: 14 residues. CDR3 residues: CAWSVGAGATEAFF. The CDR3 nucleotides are TGTGCCTGGAGTGTAGGGGCTGGGGCCACTGAAGCTTTCTTT.

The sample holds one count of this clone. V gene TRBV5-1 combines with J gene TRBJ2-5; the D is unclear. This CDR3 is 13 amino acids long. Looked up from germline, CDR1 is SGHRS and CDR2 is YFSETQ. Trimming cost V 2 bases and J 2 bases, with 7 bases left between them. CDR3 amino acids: CASSFSRQETQYF. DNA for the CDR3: TGCGCCAGCAGCTTTTCTCGGCAAGAGACCCAGTACTTC. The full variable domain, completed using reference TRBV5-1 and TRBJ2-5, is KAGVTQTPRYLIKTRGQQVTLSCSPISGHRSVSWYQQTPGQGLQFLFEYFSETQRNKGNFPGRFSGRQFSNSRSEMNVSTLELGDSALYLCASSFSRQETQYFGPGTRLLVL.

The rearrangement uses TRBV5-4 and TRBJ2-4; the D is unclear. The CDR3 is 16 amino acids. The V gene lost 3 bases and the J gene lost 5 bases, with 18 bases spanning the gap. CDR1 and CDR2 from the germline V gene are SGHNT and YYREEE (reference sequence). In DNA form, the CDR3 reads TGTGCCAGCAGCTCTCCTACTACTGAGGCGCAAAACATTCAGTACTTC. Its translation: CASSSPTTEAQNIQYF.

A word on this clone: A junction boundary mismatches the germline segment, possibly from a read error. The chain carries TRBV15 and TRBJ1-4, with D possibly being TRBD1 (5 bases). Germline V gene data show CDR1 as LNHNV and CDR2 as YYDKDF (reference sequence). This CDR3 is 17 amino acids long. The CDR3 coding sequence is TGTGCCACCAGCAGAGGGGAAAGGACCGGGACTACTGAAAAACTGTTTTTT. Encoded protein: CATSRGERTGTTEKLFF.

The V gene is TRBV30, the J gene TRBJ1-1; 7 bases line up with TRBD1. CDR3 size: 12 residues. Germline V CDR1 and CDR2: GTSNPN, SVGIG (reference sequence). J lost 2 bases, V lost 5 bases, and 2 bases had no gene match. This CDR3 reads CAWDRDNTEAFF. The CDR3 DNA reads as TGTGCCTGGGACAGGGACAACACTGAAGCTTTCTTT. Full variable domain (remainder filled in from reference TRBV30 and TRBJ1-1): SQTIHQWPATLVQPVGSPLSLECTVEGTSNPNLYWYRQAAGRGLQLLFYSVGIGQISSEVPQNLSASRPQDRQFILSSKKLLLSDSGFYLCAWDRDNTEAFFGQGTRLTVV.

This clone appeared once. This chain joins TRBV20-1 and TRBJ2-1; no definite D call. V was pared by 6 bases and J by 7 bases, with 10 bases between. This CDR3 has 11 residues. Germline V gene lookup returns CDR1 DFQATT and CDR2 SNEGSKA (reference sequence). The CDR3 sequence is CSASRGNEQFF. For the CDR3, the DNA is TGCAGTGCGTCTAGAGGAAATGAGCAGTTCTTC.

The CDR3 region is CASSRGVGHTGELFF. The CDR3 DNA sequence: TGCGCCAGCAGCCGGGGGGTAGGACACACCGGGGAGCTGTTTTTT. The chain couples TRBV4-3 to TRBJ2-2; TRBD2 might be the D (6 bases). This CDR3 spans 15 amino acids. V was cut by 4 bases and J by 3 bases, with 12 bases left in between. CDR1 LGHNA and CDR2 YSLEER come from the germline V gene.